What follows is one TCR beta chain and its context. This sample was included in a study of blood T cell repertoires in COVID-19. Sequencing used immunoSEQ multiplex PCR; TCRdb keeps in-frame clones, though not all of them. The repertoire holds fewer than 50,000 clones, with approximately 81% as singletons. The germline CDR1 and CDR2 sequences are ENHRY and SYGVKD. Germline trimming cut 7 bases from V and 4 bases from J; bases unmatched to any gene: 4. The CDR3 consists of 13 residues. The receptor was derived from a man between 60 and 75 years old with COVID-19, enrolled during active disease. The chain carries TRBV10-3 and TRBJ1-1, with 9 bases aligning to TRBD1. The sequenced sample consisted of peripheral blood. CDR3 loop: CAIKGTGTTEAFF. The CDR3 coding sequence is TGTGCCATCAAGGGGACAGGGACCACTGAAGCTTTCTTT.